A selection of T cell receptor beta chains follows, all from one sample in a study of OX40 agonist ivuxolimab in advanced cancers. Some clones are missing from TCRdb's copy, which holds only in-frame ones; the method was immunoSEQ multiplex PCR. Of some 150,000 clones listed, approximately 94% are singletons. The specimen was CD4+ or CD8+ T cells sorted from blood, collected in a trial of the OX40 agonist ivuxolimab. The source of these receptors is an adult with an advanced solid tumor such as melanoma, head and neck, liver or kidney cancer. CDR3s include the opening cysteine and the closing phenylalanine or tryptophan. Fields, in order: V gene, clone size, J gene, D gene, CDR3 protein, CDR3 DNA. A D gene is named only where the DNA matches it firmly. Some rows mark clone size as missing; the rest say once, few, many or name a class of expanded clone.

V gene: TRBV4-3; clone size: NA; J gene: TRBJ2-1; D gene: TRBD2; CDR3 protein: CASSQDHRGGRGNEQFF; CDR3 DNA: TGCGCCAGCAGCCAAGATCACCGGGGGGGCCGGGGGAATGAGCAGTTCTTC
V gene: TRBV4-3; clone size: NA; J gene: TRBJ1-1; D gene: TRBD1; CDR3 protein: CASSQDAIRDRVTEAFF; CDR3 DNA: TGCGCCAGCAGCCAAGATGCCATCCGGGACAGGGTCACTGAAGCTTTCTTT
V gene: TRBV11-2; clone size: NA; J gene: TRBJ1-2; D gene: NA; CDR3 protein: CASSPSAGIHGYTF; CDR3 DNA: TGTGCCAGCAGCCCCTCCGCGGGGATCCATGGCTACACCTTC
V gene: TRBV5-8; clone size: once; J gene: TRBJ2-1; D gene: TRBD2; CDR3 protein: CASSFGTAGGHEQFF; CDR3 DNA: TGTGCCAGCAGCTTTGGGACAGCGGGAGGCCATGAGCAGTTCTTC
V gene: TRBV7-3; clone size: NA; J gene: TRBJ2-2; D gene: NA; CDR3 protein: CASSPGAGYTGELFF; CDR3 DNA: TGTGCCAGCAGCCCTGGAGCAGGGTACACCGGGGAGCTGTTTTTT
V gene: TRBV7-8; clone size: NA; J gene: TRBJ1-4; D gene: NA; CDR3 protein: CASSPPGARAEKLFF; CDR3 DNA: TGTGCCAGCAGCCCTCCAGGGGCGCGGGCGGAAAAACTGTTTTTT
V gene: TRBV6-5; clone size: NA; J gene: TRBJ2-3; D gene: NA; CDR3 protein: CASRRTATSTDTQYF; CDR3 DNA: TGTGCCAGCAGGCGGACAGCAACTAGCACAGATACGCAGTATTTT
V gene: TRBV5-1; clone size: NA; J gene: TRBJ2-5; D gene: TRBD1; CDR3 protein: CASSAGTGGQETQYF; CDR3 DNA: TGCGCCAGCAGCGCAGGGACAGGGGGCCAAGAGACCCAGTACTTC
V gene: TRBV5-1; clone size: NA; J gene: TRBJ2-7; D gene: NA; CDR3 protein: CASSLGQDQRDEQYF; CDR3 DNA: TGCGCCAGCAGCTTGGGACAGGACCAAAGGGACGAGCAGTACTTC
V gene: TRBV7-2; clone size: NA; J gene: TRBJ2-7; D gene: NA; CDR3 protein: CASTRLTNYEQYF; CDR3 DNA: TGTGCCAGCACGAGACTGACTAACTACGAGCAGTACTTC
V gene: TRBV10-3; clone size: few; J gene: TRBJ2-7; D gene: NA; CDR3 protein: CAISRGPSYEQYF; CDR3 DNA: TGTGCCATCAGCAGGGGACCGTCCTACGAGCAGTACTTC
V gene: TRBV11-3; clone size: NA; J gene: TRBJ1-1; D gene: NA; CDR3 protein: CASSFAKNTEAFF; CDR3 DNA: TGTGCCAGCAGCTTCGCGAAGAACACTGAAGCTTTCTTT
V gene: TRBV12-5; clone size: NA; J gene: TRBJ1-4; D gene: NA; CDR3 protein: CAESREPEREKLFF; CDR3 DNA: TGTGCTGAATCCCGGGAGCCGGAGCGCGAAAAACTGTTTTTT
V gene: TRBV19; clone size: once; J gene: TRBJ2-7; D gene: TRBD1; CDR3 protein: CASTNRDRGAYEQYF; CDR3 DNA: TGTGCCAGTACCAACCGGGACAGGGGGGCCTACGAGCAGTACTTC
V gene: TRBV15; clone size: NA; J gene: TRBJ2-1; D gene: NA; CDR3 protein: CATSRDNPRGTYNEQFF; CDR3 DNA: TGTGCCACCAGCAGAGATAACCCCCGGGGTACCTACAATGAGCAGTTCTTC
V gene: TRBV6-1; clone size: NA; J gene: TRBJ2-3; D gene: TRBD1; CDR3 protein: CARGDRFNSTDTQYF; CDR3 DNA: TGTGCCAGGGGGGACAGATTTAATAGCACAGATACGCAGTATTTT
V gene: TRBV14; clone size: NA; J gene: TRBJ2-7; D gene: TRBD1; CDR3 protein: CASSPGQAIPTYEQYF; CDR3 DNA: TGTGCCAGCAGCCCGGGACAGGCCATTCCTACCTACGAGCAGTACTTC
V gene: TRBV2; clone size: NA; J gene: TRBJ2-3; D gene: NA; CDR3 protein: CASSDRLTTQYF; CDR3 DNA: TGTGCCAGCAGTGACAGGCTTACTACGCAGTATTTT
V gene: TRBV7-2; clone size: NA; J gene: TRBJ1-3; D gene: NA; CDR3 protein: CASSFSAGANSGNTIYF; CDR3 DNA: TGTGCCAGCAGCTTCTCGGCCGGAGCGAACTCTGGAAACACCATATATTTT
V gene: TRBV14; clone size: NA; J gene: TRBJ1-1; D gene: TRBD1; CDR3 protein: CASSPIRTGASEAFF; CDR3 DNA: TGTGCCAGCAGCCCGATTAGGACAGGGGCCTCTGAAGCTTTCTTT
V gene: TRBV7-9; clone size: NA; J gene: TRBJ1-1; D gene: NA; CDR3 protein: CASSPGGGDTEAFF; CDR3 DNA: TGTGCCAGCAGCCCCGGCGGGGGGGACACTGAAGCTTTCTTT
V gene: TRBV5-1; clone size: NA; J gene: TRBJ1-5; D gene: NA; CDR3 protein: CASSLGSGNQPQHF; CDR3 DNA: TGCGCCAGCAGCTTGGGGTCGGGTAATCAGCCCCAGCATTTT
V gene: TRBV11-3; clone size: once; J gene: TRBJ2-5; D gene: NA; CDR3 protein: CASSLGEQETQYF; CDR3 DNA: TGTGCCAGCAGCTTAGGGGAACAAGAGACCCAGTACTTC
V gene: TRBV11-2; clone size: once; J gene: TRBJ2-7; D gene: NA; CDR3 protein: CASTSVRRGPTSSYEQYF; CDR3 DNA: TGTGCCAGCACCTCCGTGCGGCGGGGGCCGACAAGCTCCTACGAGCAGTACTTC
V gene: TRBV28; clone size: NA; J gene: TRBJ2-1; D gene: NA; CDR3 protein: CASSYQGDNEQFF; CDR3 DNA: TGTGCCAGCAGTTATCAGGGAGACAATGAGCAGTTCTTC
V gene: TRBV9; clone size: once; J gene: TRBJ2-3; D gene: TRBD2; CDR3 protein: CASSSASGGARDTQYF; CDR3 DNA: TGTGCCAGCAGCTCAGCTAGCGGGGGGGCTCGAGATACGCAGTATTTT
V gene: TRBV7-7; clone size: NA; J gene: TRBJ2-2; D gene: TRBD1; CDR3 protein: CASSASPGTGLTGELFF; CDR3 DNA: TGTGCCAGCAGTGCGAGCCCCGGGACAGGGTTAACCGGGGAGCTGTTTTTT
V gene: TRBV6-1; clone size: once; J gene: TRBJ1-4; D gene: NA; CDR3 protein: CASSRTASNEKLFF; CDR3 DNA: TGTGCCAGCAGTCGGACAGCCTCTAATGAAAAACTGTTTTTT
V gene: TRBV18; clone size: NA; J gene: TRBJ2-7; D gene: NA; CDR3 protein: CASSPPGHPYEQYF; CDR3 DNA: TGTGCCAGCTCACCACCGGGACACCCTTACGAGCAGTACTTC
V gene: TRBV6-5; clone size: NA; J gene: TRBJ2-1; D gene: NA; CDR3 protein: CASGRITSQFF; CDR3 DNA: TGTGCCAGCGGTCGCATTACTAGTCAGTTCTTC